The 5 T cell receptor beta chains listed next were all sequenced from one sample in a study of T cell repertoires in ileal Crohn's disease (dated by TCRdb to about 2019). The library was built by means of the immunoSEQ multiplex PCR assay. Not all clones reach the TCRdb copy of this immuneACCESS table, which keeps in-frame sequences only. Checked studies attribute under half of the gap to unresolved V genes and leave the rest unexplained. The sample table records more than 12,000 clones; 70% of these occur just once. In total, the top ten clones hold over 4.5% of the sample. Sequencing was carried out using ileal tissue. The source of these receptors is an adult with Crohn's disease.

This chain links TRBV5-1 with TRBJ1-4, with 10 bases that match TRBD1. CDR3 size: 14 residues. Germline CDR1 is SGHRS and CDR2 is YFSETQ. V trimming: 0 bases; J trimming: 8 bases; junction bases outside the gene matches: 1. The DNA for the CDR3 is TGCGCCAGCAGCTTGGCGGGACAGGGGGAAAAACTGTTTTTT. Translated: CASSLAGQGEKLFF.

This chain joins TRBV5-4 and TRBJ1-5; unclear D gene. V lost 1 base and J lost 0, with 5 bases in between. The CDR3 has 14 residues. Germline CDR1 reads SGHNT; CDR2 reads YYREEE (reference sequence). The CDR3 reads CASSLQDSNQPQHF. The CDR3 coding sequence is TGTGCCAGCAGCTTGCAAGATAGCAATCAGCCCCAGCATTTT.

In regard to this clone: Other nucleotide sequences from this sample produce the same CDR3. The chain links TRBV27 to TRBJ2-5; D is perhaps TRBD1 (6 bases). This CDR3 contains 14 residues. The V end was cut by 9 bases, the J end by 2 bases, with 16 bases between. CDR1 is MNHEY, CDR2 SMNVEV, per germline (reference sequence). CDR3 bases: TGTGCCAGTCGGCCTCAGGGGACACAAGAGACCCAGTACTTC. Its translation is CASRPQGTQETQYF.

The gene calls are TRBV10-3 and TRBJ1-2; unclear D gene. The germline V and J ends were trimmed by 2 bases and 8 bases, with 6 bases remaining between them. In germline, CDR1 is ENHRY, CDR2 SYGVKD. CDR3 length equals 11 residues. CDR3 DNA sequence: TGTGCCATCAGTGAGAATGAAGGCTACACCTTC. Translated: CAISENEGYTF.

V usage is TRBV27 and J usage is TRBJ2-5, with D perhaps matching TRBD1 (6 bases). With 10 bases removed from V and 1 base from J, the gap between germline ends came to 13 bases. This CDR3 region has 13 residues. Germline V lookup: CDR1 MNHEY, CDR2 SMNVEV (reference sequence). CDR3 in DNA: TGTGCCACCCTACAGGGATTCCAAGAGACCCAGTACTTC. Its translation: CATLQGFQETQYF.